The 25 T cell receptor beta chains below were found in one sample sequenced in a study of cytomegalovirus exposure and HLA in healthy donors. 60 Vbeta and 13 Jbeta primers were used in PCR. Produced via immunoSEQ multiplex PCR; TCRdb's table is partial and in-frame only. The table includes about 140,000 clones, 60% to 85% detected once. The sequencing input was PBMCs. The receptors come from a male donor in good health and CMV-seropositive.

In its sample, this clone was seen a few times. The CDR3 region has the DNA TGTGCCAGCAGCCAATCGGACAGGGGGCCTTACTACGAGCAGTACTTC. Translating gives CASSQSDRGPYYEQYF. The chain couples TRBV4-2 to TRBJ2-7; 11 bases are a match to TRBD1. The CDR3 spans 16 residues. V shed 2 bases, J shed 3 bases, and the junction held 6 bases outside the gene matches. Germline V CDR1 and CDR2: LGHNA, YNFKEQ.

The chain uses TRBV19 and TRBJ1-1, with D tentatively TRBD1 (6 bases). Trimming took off 3 bases at V and 1 base at J, with 15 bases between the two ends. There are 16 residues in the CDR3. CDR1 is LNHDA, CDR2 SQIVND, per germline (reference sequence). CDR3: CASSIGGTPSNTEAFF. DNA for the CDR3: TGTGCCAGTAGTATTGGTGGGACACCGTCGAACACTGAAGCTTTCTTT.

The V gene is TRBV6-5, the J gene TRBJ2-1; the D gene is possibly TRBD2 (6 bases). CDR1 and CDR2 (germline): MNHEY, SVGAGI. Trimming removed 0 bases at V and 4 bases at J, with 10 bases between. CDR3 length equals 15 residues. CDR3 sequence: CASSYSASAYNEQFF. CDR3 coding DNA: TGTGCCAGCAGTTACTCGGCTAGCGCTTACAATGAGCAGTTCTTC.

The chain links TRBV7-2 to TRBJ2-3; 11 bases are a match to TRBD2. CDR3 length: 14 residues. V was pared by 6 bases and J by 4 bases, with 3 bases of the junction left unmatched. In germline, CDR1 is SGHTA, CDR2 FQGNSA. CDR3 nucleotides: TGTGCCAGCAGGGAGGGACTAGCGGCAGATACGCAGTATTTT. Amino acid sequence: CASREGLAADTQYF.

The chain uses TRBV11-2 and TRBJ2-7; the match to TRBD1 covers 7 bases. From germline, CDR1 is SGHAT and CDR2 FQNNGV. Unmatched junction bases numbered 10, after V lost 5 bases and J lost 3 bases. The length of the CDR3 is 15 residues. The CDR3: CASSPIRDSFYEQYF. The CDR3 DNA sequence: TGTGCCAGCAGCCCCATCCGGGACAGTTTCTACGAGCAGTACTTC.

The rearrangement uses TRBV4-3 and TRBJ1-3, with 7 bases aligning to TRBD1. V gave up 4 bases and J gave up 0 bases; unmatched junction bases: 6. The CDR3 runs 16 residues. Germline CDR1 and CDR2: LGHNA and YSLEER. The CDR3 sequence: CASSLDRTGSGNTIYF. CDR3 sequence (DNA): TGCGCCAGCAGCCTCGACCGGACAGGCTCTGGAAACACCATATATTTT.

The chain joins TRBV13 to TRBJ1-2; 10 bases are a match to TRBD1. The germline gives CDR1 PRHDT, CDR2 FYEKMQ (reference sequence). The V gene end was trimmed by 3 bases and the J gene end by 6 bases; junction bases not matched to a gene: 7. The CDR3 loop spans 15 amino acids. The CDR3 sequence is CASSFKGQGEDGYTF. The CDR3 DNA reads as TGTGCCAGCAGCTTCAAAGGACAGGGGGAGGATGGCTACACCTTC.

V usage is TRBV12-1 and J usage is TRBJ2-1; the table's D call, TRBD2, has no DNA check behind it. TRBV12-1 is a documented pseudogene. The CDR3 sequence is 16 residues long. The CDR3 sequence: CASSNGTSGRRNEQFF. The CDR3 DNA is TGTGCCAGCAGCAACGGAACTAGCGGGAGAAGGAATGAGCAGTTCTTC.

The V gene is TRBV29-1, the J gene TRBJ2-7, with TRBD1 as a possible D gene (6 bases). CDR3 length: 15 residues. The germline V gene encodes CDR1 SQVTM and CDR2 ANQGSEA. Trimming pared 3 bases from V and 4 bases from J, leaving 19 bases between. CDR3 sequence reads: CSVETPGRGRYEQYF. Here the CDR3 DNA reads TGCAGCGTTGAGACCCCGGGCAGGGGAAGATACGAGCAGTACTTC.

The chain has TRBV28 and TRBJ2-5, with 8 bases that match TRBD1. CDR1 MDHEN and CDR2 SYDVKM come from the germline V gene. The CDR3 consists of 12 residues. V dropped 9 bases and J dropped 5; count of bases not matched to a gene: 5. Here the CDR3 DNA reads TGTGCCAGTATGACAGGGGTCGAGACCCAGTACTTC. Translated, it gives CASMTGVETQYF.

This chain uses TRBV6-1 with TRBJ1-2, with a possible D match to TRBD1 (6 bases). The CDR3 covers 14 residues. Looked up from germline, CDR1 is MNHNS and CDR2 is SASEGT. V gave up 6 bases and J gave up 7 bases, with 18 bases separating them. DNA for the CDR3: TGTGCCAGCAGCGACTGGGGGGGGCAAGGTGGCTACACCTTC. Encoded protein: CASSDWGGQGGYTF.

This clone was picked up a small number of times. The gene calls are TRBV6-6 and TRBJ2-7; a possible D gene is TRBD1 (6 bases). V lost 3 bases and J 2 bases, leaving 11 bases between the germline ends. Germline CDR1 reads MNHNY; CDR2 reads SVGAGI (reference sequence). The CDR3 covers 14 residues. The CDR3 here is CASSYTGPPYEQYF. The CDR3 DNA reads TGTGCCAGCAGTTATACAGGGCCCCCCTACGAGCAGTACTTC.

The V and J genes are TRBV29-1 and TRBJ2-1; 10 bases match TRBD2. The CDR3 extends over 16 amino acids. Per the germline V gene, CDR1 is SQVTM and CDR2 is ANQGSEA. The V segment lost 6 bases and the J segment 9 bases; nucleotides outside the gene matches: 17. This chain's CDR3 is CSVGVGLAGAWGEQFF. In DNA, the CDR3 is TGCAGCGTGGGAGTGGGGCTAGCGGGAGCGTGGGGTGAGCAGTTCTTC.

The chain has TRBV14 and TRBJ2-5; 9 nucleotides align to TRBD1. CDR1 and CDR2 from the germline V gene are SGHDN and FVKESK. The CDR3 runs to 18 residues. V gave up 2 bases and J gave up 1 base; unmatched junction bases: 11. CDR3 protein: CASSQWVTRTGVQETQYF. The CDR3 nucleotides read TGTGCCAGCAGCCAATGGGTGACCCGGACAGGGGTCCAAGAGACCCAGTACTTC.

CDR3 in DNA: TGTGCCAGCGTGGCCGGGGGATCCTACAATGAGCAGTTCTTC. It translates to CASVAGGSYNEQFF. The chain carries TRBV28 and TRBJ2-1, with D possibly matching TRBD2 (6 bases). Germline V gene lookup returns CDR1 MDHEN and CDR2 SYDVKM. V was trimmed by 8 bases and J by 1 base, leaving 12 bases between them. The CDR3 runs to 14 residues.

The CDR3 DNA reads TGTGCTAGTGGTCCAAGACAGATATATGGCTACACCTTC. This translates into CASGPRQIYGYTF. The J gene is TRBJ1-2, the V gene TRBV12-5; D is perhaps TRBD1 (5 bases). Germline V CDR1 and CDR2: LGHNT, FRNRAP. The CDR3 sequence is 13 residues long. With 5 bases removed from V and 5 bases from J, the gap between germline ends came to 12 bases.

This clone was detected only a few times. The V and J genes are TRBV5-6 and TRBJ2-1; no clear D gene. This CDR3 has 13 residues. V was cut by 0 bases and J by 6 bases, with 7 bases left in between. Germline-derived CDR1 and CDR2 are SGHDT and YYEEEE. For the CDR3, the DNA is TGTGCCAGCAGCTTGGATGCGTCCAATGAGCAGTTCTTC. It encodes CASSLDASNEQFF.

CDR3 coding DNA: TGTGCCAGCGAAGGGGCCCCCTACGAGCAGTACTTC. It yields the protein CASEGAPYEQYF. This sequence joins TRBV25-1 and TRBJ2-5; D is perhaps TRBD1 (5 bases). The J call may be faulty, since TRBJ2-7 better matches the DNA end. Germline V gene data show CDR1 as MGHDK and CDR2 as SYGVNS. The CDR3 spans 12 residues.

The V call is TRBV5-1, the J call TRBJ2-5, with 10 nucleotides matching TRBD2. This CDR3 comprises 16 residues. The trim removed 0 bases at V and 5 bases at J, leaving 7 bases unmatched. The V gene's germline CDR1 is SGHRS and CDR2 YFSETQ. As DNA, the CDR3 is TGCGCCAGCAGCTTGGCAGCTAGCGGGAGTTGGGAGACCCAGTACTTC. Translating gives CASSLAASGSWETQYF.

This sequence joins TRBV18 and TRBJ2-1, with D hard to call. V was shortened by 3 bases and J by 3 bases, with 9 bases between the two germline ends. The germline V gene has CDR1 KGHSH and CDR2 LQKENI. The CDR3 runs to 14 residues. This CDR3 is CASSPAGDYNEQFF. For the CDR3, the DNA is TGTGCCAGCTCACCGGCAGGCGACTACAATGAGCAGTTCTTC.

The rearrangement uses TRBV7-2 and TRBJ1-3, with D uncertain. Trimming took off 4 bases at V and 0 bases at J, with 10 bases between the two ends. The CDR3 sequence is 15 residues long. Germline V gives CDR1 SGHTA, CDR2 FQGNSA. The CDR3 bases are TGTGCCAGCAGCTCCCACATCATCTCTGGAAACACCATATATTTT. The encoded protein is CASSSHIISGNTIYF.

The V and J genes are TRBV19 and TRBJ1-1; a weak D match, TRBD1 (6 bases). V was shortened by 3 bases and J by 3 bases, with 14 bases between the two germline ends. Germline values: CDR1 LNHDA, CDR2 SQIVND (reference sequence). The CDR3 extends over 15 amino acids. The CDR3 sequence is CASSIGDRPYTEAFF. DNA of the CDR3: TGTGCCAGTAGTATTGGTGACAGGCCGTACACTGAAGCTTTCTTT.

The rearrangement uses TRBV5-4 and TRBJ2-3, with D possibly matching TRBD2 (6 bases). Trimming left V 6 bases short and J 4 bases short, with 27 bases between. The CDR3 covers 18 residues. Germline V gene data show CDR1 as SGHNT and CDR2 as YYREEE (reference sequence). The chain's CDR3 is CASIGPVLREMTPDTQYF. CDR3 nucleotide sequence: TGTGCCAGCATAGGGCCAGTTTTACGGGAGATGACTCCAGATACGCAGTATTTT.

This clone has a single count. The chain combines TRBV5-6 with TRBJ1-2, with 8 positions matching TRBD1. Trimming cost V 1 base and J 3 bases; bases outside gene matches: 8. This CDR3 comprises 16 residues. CDR1 is SGHDT, CDR2 YYEEEE, per germline. The CDR3 loop reads CASSLLWTGRDYGYTF. The DNA for the CDR3 is TGTGCCAGCAGCTTGCTCTGGACAGGGCGGGACTATGGCTACACCTTC.

This clone was counted only a few times. CDR3 in DNA: TGTGCCAGCAGCCCACTAGGGGGAACAGATACGCAGTATTTT. This translates into CASSPLGGTDTQYF. V gene TRBV11-3 combines with J gene TRBJ2-3; D may be TRBD1 (6 bases). Germline CDR1 SGHNT, CDR2 YENEEA. The V gene lost 5 bases and the J gene lost 3 bases, with 12 bases spanning the gap. The CDR3 extends over 14 amino acids.